This T cell receptor beta chain was sequenced during a study of Graves' ophthalmopathy and Graves' hyperthyroidism. Clinicians made diagnoses from clinical symptoms, serum thyroxine, TRAb, thyroid ultrasound and orbital computed tomography. Amplification of the TCR beta CDR3 regions used RNA transcripts (as template). The first-round RT-PCR employed HTBI primers together with the Qiagen OneStep RT-PCR kit. A multiplex PCR was then performed as the second round. One entry per CDR3 protein, called by TCRdb with MiXCR from the multiplex PCR reads. Among 600,000 to 950,000 distinct CDR3 sequences listed, about 44% were seen once. The clonotype was recovered from an adult man with Graves' ophthalmopathy. The material sequenced was peripheral blood.

The CDR3 here is CASSLTGWNSPLHF. In DNA form, the CDR3 reads TGTGCCAGCAGCTTGACAGGTTGGAATTCACCCCTCCACTTT. The chain is built from TRBV5-8 and TRBJ1-6; TRBD1 might be the D (5 bases). The CDR3 length is 14 residues. V was trimmed by 1 base and J by 7 bases, leaving 9 bases between them. Germline loops: CDR1 SGHTS, CDR2 YDEGEE. Supplemented by reference TRBV5-8 and TRBJ1-6, the full variable domain reads EAGVTQSPTHLIKTRGQQATLRCSPISGHTSVYWYQQALGLGLQFLLWYDEGEERNRGNFPPRFSGRQFPNYSSELNVNALELEDSALYLCASSLTGWNSPLHFGNGTRLTVT.